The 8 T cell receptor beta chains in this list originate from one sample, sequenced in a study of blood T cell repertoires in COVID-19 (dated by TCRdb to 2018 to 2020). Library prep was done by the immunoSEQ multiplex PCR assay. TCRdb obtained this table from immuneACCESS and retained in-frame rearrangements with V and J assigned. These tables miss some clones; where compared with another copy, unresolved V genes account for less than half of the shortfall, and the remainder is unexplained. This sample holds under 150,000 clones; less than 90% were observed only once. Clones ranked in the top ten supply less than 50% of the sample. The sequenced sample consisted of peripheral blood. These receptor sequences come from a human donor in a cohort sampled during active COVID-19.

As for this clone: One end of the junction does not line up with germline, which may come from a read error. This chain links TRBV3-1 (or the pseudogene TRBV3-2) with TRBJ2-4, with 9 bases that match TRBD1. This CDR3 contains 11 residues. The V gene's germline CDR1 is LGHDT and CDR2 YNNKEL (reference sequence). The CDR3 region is CASSLGTGMNF. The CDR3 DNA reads TGTGCCAGCAGCCTCGGGACAGGGATGAACTTC.

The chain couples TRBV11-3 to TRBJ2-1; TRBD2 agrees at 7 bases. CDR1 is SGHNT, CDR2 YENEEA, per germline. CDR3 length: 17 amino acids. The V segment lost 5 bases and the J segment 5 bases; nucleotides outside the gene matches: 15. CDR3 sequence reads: CASSLPVLWGGDNEQFF. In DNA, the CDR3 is TGTGCCAGCAGCCTTCCAGTCTTATGGGGGGGGGACAATGAGCAGTTCTTC.

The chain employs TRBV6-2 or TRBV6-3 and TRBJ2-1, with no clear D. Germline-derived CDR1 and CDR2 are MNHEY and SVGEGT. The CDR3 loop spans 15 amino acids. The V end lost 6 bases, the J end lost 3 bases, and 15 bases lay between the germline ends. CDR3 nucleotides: TGTGCCAGCAGCCGACATGGTTCGAACTACAATGAGCAGTTCTTC. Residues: CASSRHGSNYNEQFF.

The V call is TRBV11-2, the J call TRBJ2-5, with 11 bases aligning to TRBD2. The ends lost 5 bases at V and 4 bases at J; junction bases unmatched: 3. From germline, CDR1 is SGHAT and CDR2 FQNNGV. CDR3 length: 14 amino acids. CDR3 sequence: CASSAGLAAETQYF. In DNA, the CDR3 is TGTGCCAGCAGCGCGGGACTAGCGGCAGAGACCCAGTACTTC.

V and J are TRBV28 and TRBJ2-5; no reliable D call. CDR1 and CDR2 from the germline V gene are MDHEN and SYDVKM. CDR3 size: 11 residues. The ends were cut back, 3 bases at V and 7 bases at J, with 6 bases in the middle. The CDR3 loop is CASSFGPTQYF. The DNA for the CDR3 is TGTGCCAGCAGTTTTGGCCCGACCCAGTACTTC.

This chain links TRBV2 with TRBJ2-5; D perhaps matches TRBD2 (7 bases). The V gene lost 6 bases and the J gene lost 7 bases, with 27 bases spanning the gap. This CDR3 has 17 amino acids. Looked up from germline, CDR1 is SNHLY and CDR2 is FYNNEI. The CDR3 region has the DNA TGTGCCAGCAGCCCCTTGAGGGGGGGGGAAACAGGATCGACCCAGTACTTC. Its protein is CASSPLRGGETGSTQYF.

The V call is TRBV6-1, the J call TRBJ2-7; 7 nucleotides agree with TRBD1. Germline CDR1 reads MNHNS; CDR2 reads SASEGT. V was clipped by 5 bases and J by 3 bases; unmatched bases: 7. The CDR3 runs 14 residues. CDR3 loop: CASSSRGQDYEQYF. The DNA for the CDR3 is TGTGCCAGCAGTAGCCGCGGACAGGACTACGAGCAGTACTTC.

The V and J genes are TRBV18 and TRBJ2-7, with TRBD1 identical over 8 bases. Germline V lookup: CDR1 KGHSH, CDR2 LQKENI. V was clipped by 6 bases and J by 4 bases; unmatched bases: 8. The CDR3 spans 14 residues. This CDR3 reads CASSQGALGYEQYF. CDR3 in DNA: TGTGCCAGCTCCCAGGGGGCCTTAGGGTACGAGCAGTACTTC.